The 26 T cell receptor beta chains below all came from one sample that was sequenced in a study of OX40 agonist ivuxolimab in advanced cancers. The data were produced by immunoSEQ multiplex PCR, yet TCRdb's version contains in-frame clones alone and is incomplete. The sample consists of about 32,000 clones, about four fifths of them appearing once. The input for sequencing was CD4+ or CD8+ T cells sorted from blood, taken in a trial of the OX40 agonist ivuxolimab. Receptor source: an adult with an advanced solid tumor such as melanoma, head and neck, liver or kidney cancer.

This chain joins TRBV25-1 and TRBJ2-6, with a weak D call TRBD1 (6 bases). V was cut by 6 bases and J by 0 bases, with 12 bases left in between. CDR1 is MGHDK, CDR2 SYGVNS, per germline. The CDR3 totals 16 residues. The CDR3 loop reads CASSPRGDSGANVLTF. CDR3 nucleotides: TGTGCCAGCAGCCCCAGGGGTGACTCTGGGGCCAACGTCCTGACTTTC.

The rearrangement joins TRBV7-2 to TRBJ1-2, with D unresolved. CDR1 is SGHTA and CDR2 is FQGNSA in the germline V gene. Trimming removed 5 bases at V and 5 bases at J, with 6 bases between. The CDR3 totals 11 residues. Here the CDR3 reads CASSGFYGYTF. CDR3 nucleotides: TGTGCCAGCAGCGGATTTTATGGCTACACCTTC. The complete variable domain, with remaining parts taken from reference TRBV7-2 and TRBJ1-2, reads GAGVSQSPSNKVTEKGKDVELRCDPISGHTALYWYRQSLGQGLEFLIYFQGNSAPDKSGLPSDRFSAERTGGSVSTLTIQRTQQEDSAVYLCASSGFYGYTFGSGTRLTVV.

This chain uses TRBV11-2 with TRBJ2-5; D possibly corresponds to TRBD2 (6 bases). The germline V gene has CDR1 SGHAT and CDR2 FQNNGV. The CDR3 consists of 13 residues. V was shortened by 5 bases and J by 11 bases, with 18 bases between the two germline ends. CDR3 region: CASSQRTWGEQYF. The CDR3 bases are TGTGCCAGCAGCCAACGGACCTGGGGGGAGCAGTACTTC.

The J gene is TRBJ1-1, the V gene TRBV9; no definite D call. With 0 bases removed from V and 4 bases from J, the gap between germline ends came to 7 bases. Germline values: CDR1 SGDLS, CDR2 YYNGEE. This CDR3 spans 13 amino acids. The CDR3 coding sequence is TGTGCCAGCAGCGTAGCTCGGGGCACTGAAGCTTTCTTT. Protein sequence: CASSVARGTEAFF.

The V gene is TRBV5-1, the J gene TRBJ1-2; D may be TRBD1 (5 bases). CDR3 length: 15 amino acids. The V end lost 0 bases, the J end lost 1 base, and 10 bases lay between the germline ends. From germline, CDR1 is SGHRS and CDR2 YFSETQ. CDR3 in amino acids: CASSLGGTNNYGYTF. CDR3 coding DNA: TGCGCCAGCAGCTTGGGAGGGACCAATAACTATGGCTACACCTTC.

The rearrangement joins TRBV6-1 to TRBJ1-5; D is possibly TRBD1 (6 bases). The V gene's germline CDR1 is MNHNS and CDR2 SASEGT. CDR3 length: 14 residues. Trimming shortened V by 5 bases and J by 3 bases, and 11 bases separated the two germline ends. The CDR3: CASSRGQPNQPQHF. CDR3 nucleotide sequence: TGTGCCAGCAGTCGTGGACAGCCCAATCAGCCCCAGCATTTT.

The V gene is TRBV15, the J gene TRBJ1-4; D uncertain. Trimming removed 6 bases from V and 3 bases from J, with 14 bases in between. Per the germline V gene, CDR1 is LNHNV and CDR2 is YYDKDF (reference sequence). This CDR3 contains 15 residues. CDR3 DNA: TGTGCCACCAGAACAGCCGGGAGTGCTAATGAAAAACTGTTTTTT. Protein sequence: CATRTAGSANEKLFF.

This clone has a handful of counts. The chain has TRBV29-1 and TRBJ2-3; D is undetermined. The CDR3 spans 12 residues. Trimming cost V 7 bases and J 6 bases, with 14 bases left between them. The V gene's germline CDR1 is SQVTM and CDR2 ANQGSEA. CDR3 coding DNA: TGCAGCGCCGCCTCGGACGGTGATACGCAGTATTTT. This gives the protein CSAASDGDTQYF.

The gene calls are TRBV6-5 and TRBJ2-7; the D call may be TRBD1 or TRBD2 (5 bases each). The germline V gene has CDR1 MNHEY and CDR2 SVGAGI. The length of the CDR3 is 14 residues. V lost 6 bases and J lost 6, with 18 bases in between. The CDR3: CASRRDRSSREQYF. The DNA of the CDR3 is TGTGCCAGCAGGAGGGACCGGTCCTCTCGCGAGCAGTACTTC.

This rearrangement joins TRBV5-1 to TRBJ1-1; the D gene is possibly TRBD1 (6 bases). Germline CDR1 reads SGHRS; CDR2 reads YFSETQ. The CDR3 contains 14 residues. V lost 5 bases and J lost 1, with 12 bases in between. CDR3 sequence: CASRGGGWNTEAFF. The CDR3 DNA follows: TGCGCCAGCAGGGGAGGGGGTTGGAACACTGAAGCTTTCTTT.

This chain connects TRBV7-3 to TRBJ2-3; TRBD2 agrees at 8 bases. Losses at the gene ends were 5 bases for V and 3 bases for J; bases not matched to a gene: 10. Germline values: CDR1 SGHTA, CDR2 FQGTGA. This CDR3 has 16 amino acids. The CDR3 region is CASSQRNGGATDTQYF. CDR3 in DNA: TGTGCCAGCAGCCAACGAAACGGGGGGGCTACAGATACGCAGTATTTT.

The chain is built from TRBV27 and TRBJ2-3; D gene uncertain. Germline V lookup: CDR1 MNHEY, CDR2 SMNVEV (reference sequence). The CDR3 is 14 residues long. V was trimmed by 5 bases and J by 0 bases, leaving 9 bases between them. This CDR3 reads CASSRAASTDTQYF. CDR3 coding DNA: TGTGCCAGCAGTCGCGCGGCTAGCACAGATACGCAGTATTTT.

Here the CDR3 reads CASIRTGWVNQPQHF. In DNA, the CDR3 is TGTGCCAGTATTAGGACAGGGTGGGTCAATCAGCCCCAGCATTTT. The chain recombines TRBV19 with TRBJ1-5; 8 bases are shared with TRBD1. Germline V gene lookup returns CDR1 LNHDA and CDR2 SQIVND (reference sequence). This CDR3 spans 15 amino acids. J was trimmed by 3 bases and V by 7 bases; bases with no gene match: 8.

This clone occurred a few times. The J gene is TRBJ2-7, the V gene TRBV7-2; tentative D call: TRBD1 (5 bases). Germline CDR1 is SGHTA and CDR2 is FQGNSA. This CDR3 has 13 residues. Trimming took 5 bases from V and 5 from J, leaving 13 bases between them. The CDR3: CASSKQTGDEQYF. CDR3 nucleotide sequence: TGTGCCAGCAGCAAACAAACAGGTGACGAGCAGTACTTC.

V is TRBV7-3 and J is TRBJ2-1; TRBD1 matches 11 bases. CDR1 and CDR2 (germline): SGHTA, FQGTGA. Trimming took 2 bases from V and 0 from J; bases not matched to a gene: 9. This CDR3 has 19 residues. This CDR3 is CASSLETGTGGSSYNEQFF. CDR3 in DNA: TGTGCCAGCAGCTTAGAGACCGGGACAGGGGGTAGCTCCTACAATGAGCAGTTCTTC.

This clone was observed once. The chain has TRBV7-2 and TRBJ1-2; D unresolved. With 2 bases removed from V and 7 bases from J, the gap between germline ends came to 14 bases. The germline CDR1 and CDR2 sequences are SGHTA and FQGNSA. CDR3 length equals 14 residues. The CDR3 DNA reads as TGTGCCAGCAGCTTAATGTACGGAGGCGGTGGCTACACCTTC. Protein sequence: CASSLMYGGGGYTF. Full variable domain (rest looked up from reference TRBV7-2 and TRBJ1-2): GAGVSQSPSNKVTEKGKDVELRCDPISGHTALYWYRQSLGQGLEFLIYFQGNSAPDKSGLPSDRFSAERTGGSVSTLTIQRTQQEDSAVYLCASSLMYGGGGYTFGSGTRLTVV.

V gene TRBV6-5 combines with J gene TRBJ1-3, with TRBD1 as a possible D gene (5 bases). This CDR3 has 15 residues. Trimming took off 4 bases at V and 0 bases at J, with 10 bases between the two ends. In germline, CDR1 is MNHEY, CDR2 SVGAGI. In DNA form, the CDR3 reads TGTGCCAGCAGTTCGGGACTCCTCTCTGGAAACACCATATATTTT. It translates to CASSSGLLSGNTIYF.

This clone was detected only a few times. The CDR3 region is CASSMGTLQYF. Here the CDR3 DNA reads TGTGCCAGTAGTATGGGGACTCTGCAGTACTTC. The chain recombines TRBV19 with TRBJ2-4, with D possibly being TRBD2 (6 bases). V lost 3 bases and J lost 13, with 10 bases in between. CDR3 length: 11 residues. Germline V gene lookup returns CDR1 LNHDA and CDR2 SQIVND (reference sequence).

The chain employs TRBV2 and TRBJ1-6, with 7 bases fitting TRBD1. Per the germline V gene, CDR1 is SNHLY and CDR2 is FYNNEI. The CDR3 length is 16 residues. V gave up 7 bases and J gave up 10 bases; unmatched junction bases: 16. CDR3 in amino acids: CASISGTEAFSSPLHF. DNA for the CDR3: TGTGCCAGCATCTCCGGGACAGAGGCGTTTTCGTCACCCCTCCACTTT.

This rearrangement joins TRBV6-5 to TRBJ1-5, with a tentative D call TRBD1 (5 bases). The CDR3 contains 12 residues. V dropped 6 bases and J dropped 11 bases, with 14 bases sitting between them. The germline V gene encodes CDR1 MNHEY and CDR2 SVGAGI. In DNA, the CDR3 is TGTGCCAGCAGCCCCGCGGGACGGGCCCAGCATTTT. Translating gives CASSPAGRAQHF.

The chain uses TRBV28 and TRBJ1-2; perhaps TRBD1 as D (5 bases). This CDR3 spans 12 amino acids. CDR1 is MDHEN, CDR2 SYDVKM, per germline. Trimming left V 10 bases short and J 8 bases short, with 17 bases between. For the CDR3, the DNA is TGTGCCACCTCAGGGCCGTTCGGGGGCTACACCTTC. Protein sequence: CATSGPFGGYTF.

The chain has TRBV28 and TRBJ1-3; TRBD1 aligns across 9 bases. Unmatched junction bases numbered 9, after V lost 6 bases and J lost 0 bases. Germline assignment: CDR1 MDHEN and CDR2 SYDVKM. This CDR3 has 17 amino acids. CDR3 in amino acids: CASRSPGQGFSGNTIYF. The CDR3 nucleotides are TGTGCCAGCAGATCCCCGGGACAGGGTTTCTCTGGAAACACCATATATTTT.

The chain uses TRBV18 and TRBJ1-5; D possibly corresponds to TRBD1 (6 bases). The CDR3 contains 14 residues. Germline-derived CDR1 and CDR2 are KGHSH and LQKENI. Trimming left V 5 bases short and J 6 bases short, with 14 bases between. DNA of the CDR3: TGTGCCAGCTCAAAACAGGGAGATCGTCAGCCCCAGCATTTT. It specifies CASSKQGDRQPQHF.

A single count supports this clone. The V and J genes are TRBV7-2 and TRBJ1-5, with D uncertain. Trimming removed 5 bases at V and 2 bases at J, with 16 bases between. Germline V gives CDR1 SGHTA, CDR2 FQGNSA. This CDR3 comprises 16 residues. The CDR3, as DNA: TGTGCCAGCAGCGGCCAGCCGCGGGGAGGCAATCAGCCCCAGCATTTT. It specifies CASSGQPRGGNQPQHF.

This clone was observed a single time. The chain uses TRBV27 and TRBJ1-3; 11 nucleotides agree with TRBD1. Germline V CDR1 and CDR2: MNHEY, SMNVEV (reference sequence). The V gene end was trimmed by 5 bases and the J gene end by 1 base; junction bases not matched to a gene: 4. CDR3 size: 16 residues. As DNA, the CDR3 is TGTGCCAGCAGTCTCCGGGACAGGGGGTCTGGAAACACCATATATTTT. Its translation is CASSLRDRGSGNTIYF.

The CDR3 sequence: CASGPLAGLYEQYF. The CDR3 bases are TGTGCCAGCGGCCCCCTAGCGGGATTGTACGAGCAGTACTTC. The chain uses TRBV9 and TRBJ2-7, with 9 bases identical to TRBD2. Per the germline V gene, CDR1 is SGDLS and CDR2 is YYNGEE. V lost 7 bases and J lost 4; bases outside the gene matches: 9. This CDR3 is 14 amino acids long.